This T cell receptor beta chain was sequenced for a study of glioma-infiltrating T cells after dendritic cell vaccination. About the study: Between about 2002 and 2012, patients got autologous tumor lysate-pulsed dendritic cell vaccines.

The PCR used 60 V beta and 13 J beta primers. Measured with immunoSEQ multiplex PCR; TCRdb has only the in-frame clones, and not every one. This repertoire shows roughly 100,000 clones, 90% found once; its top ten account for over 2.5%. Time point described: after dendritic cell vaccination, including at tumor progression/relapse. The source material was blood, sampled after dendritic cell vaccination. The source is a human donor with glioblastoma.

The CDR3 region has the DNA TGTGCCAGTTCCAGACAGGGTCGAAATTCACCCCTCCACTTT. Translating gives CASSRQGRNSPLHF. The rearrangement links TRBV19 to TRBJ1-6, with 7 bases lining up with TRBD1. With V trimmed by 8 bases and J by 7 bases, 8 bases remained unmatched. Per germline, CDR1 LNHDA and CDR2 SQIVND (reference sequence). The CDR3 is 14 residues long.